Listed below are T cell receptor beta chains from one sample, sequenced in a study of T cell responses to AZD1222 COVID-19 vaccine. Data came from immunoSEQ multiplex PCR; TCRdb stores just in-frame clones and leaves some out. The sample records about 150,000 clones, about nine tenths being singletons. Here the sequenced sample was peripheral blood, taken on day 0 of MenACWY control vaccination. These TCRs come from an adult in good health. Both conserved end residues are part of each CDR3. The D gene is left open where the match is weak. The listing skips clone size in some rows; elsewhere it reads once, few, many or a size class.

j_gene: TRBJ2-1
d_gene: -
abundance: -
v_gene: TRBV29-1
CDR3aa: CSVDGSSYNEQFF
CDR3nt: TGCAGCGTTGACGGGAGCTCCTACAATGAGCAGTTCTTC

j_gene: TRBJ1-3
d_gene: -
abundance: -
v_gene: TRBV3-1/TRBV3-2
CDR3aa: CASSPPGFSGNTIYF
CDR3nt: TGTGCCAGCAGCCCTCCAGGGTTCTCTGGAAACACCATATATTTT

j_gene: TRBJ2-2
d_gene: -
abundance: -
v_gene: TRBV2
CDR3aa: CASSEGTNPTGELFF
CDR3nt: TGTGCCAGCAGTGAAGGAACTAATCCCACCGGGGAGCTGTTTTTT

j_gene: TRBJ2-5
d_gene: -
abundance: -
v_gene: TRBV6-2/TRBV6-3
CDR3aa: CASSPGYQETQYF
CDR3nt: TGTGCCAGCAGCCCAGGGTACCAAGAGACCCAGTACTTC

j_gene: TRBJ2-5
d_gene: -
abundance: -
v_gene: TRBV3-1/TRBV3-2
CDR3aa: CASSGQWAQYF
CDR3nt: TGTGCCAGCAGCGGACAATGGGCCCAGTACTTC

j_gene: TRBJ1-4
d_gene: TRBD1
abundance: -
v_gene: TRBV19
CDR3aa: CASSYRGPGEKLFF
CDR3nt: TGTGCCAGTAGTTACAGGGGGCCAGGGGAAAAACTGTTTTTT

j_gene: TRBJ1-3
d_gene: TRBD1
abundance: -
v_gene: TRBV29-1
CDR3aa: CSVSISDRVLYF
CDR3nt: TGCAGCGTCTCAATTTCGGACAGGGTCTTATATTTT

j_gene: TRBJ2-6
d_gene: -
abundance: -
v_gene: TRBV28
CDR3aa: CASSKLSGYSGANVLTF
CDR3nt: TGTGCCAGCAGTAAACTCTCAGGGTACTCTGGGGCCAACGTCCTGACTTTC

j_gene: TRBJ1-2
d_gene: -
abundance: -
v_gene: TRBV7-2
CDR3aa: CASSLVPGDGYTF
CDR3nt: TGTGCCAGCAGCTTAGTTCCAGGGGATGGCTACACCTTC

j_gene: TRBJ1-2
d_gene: TRBD1
abundance: -
v_gene: TRBV30
CDR3aa: CAWGSVQGARGYTF
CDR3nt: TGTGCCTGGGGAAGCGTGCAGGGGGCTCGTGGCTACACCTTC

j_gene: TRBJ2-3
d_gene: -
abundance: -
v_gene: TRBV7-8
CDR3aa: CASSSRADTQYF
CDR3nt: TGTGCCAGCAGCTCCCGGGCAGATACGCAGTATTTT

j_gene: TRBJ1-1
d_gene: -
abundance: -
v_gene: TRBV5-1
CDR3aa: CASSWGTENTEAFF
CDR3nt: TGCGCCAGCAGCTGGGGGACGGAAAACACTGAAGCTTTCTTT

j_gene: TRBJ1-1
d_gene: -
abundance: -
v_gene: TRBV28
CDR3aa: CASTLMNTEAFF
CDR3nt: TGTGCCAGCACTCTAATGAACACTGAAGCTTTCTTT

j_gene: TRBJ1-5
d_gene: -
abundance: once
v_gene: TRBV6-1
CDR3aa: CASSERADNQPQHF
CDR3nt: TGTGCCAGCAGTGAAAGGGCCGACAATCAGCCCCAGCATTTT

j_gene: TRBJ2-2
d_gene: TRBD1
abundance: -
v_gene: TRBV25-1
CDR3aa: CASSSIQGANTGELFF
CDR3nt: TGTGCCAGCAGTTCAATCCAGGGGGCGAACACCGGGGAGCTGTTTTTT

j_gene: TRBJ2-5
d_gene: -
abundance: -
v_gene: TRBV7-3
CDR3aa: CASSLSVQETQYF
CDR3nt: TGTGCCAGCAGCTTATCCGTCCAAGAGACCCAGTACTTC

j_gene: TRBJ2-5
d_gene: -
abundance: -
v_gene: TRBV21-1
CDR3aa: CASSKEDWQGEETQYF
CDR3nt: TGTGCCAGCAGCAAAGAAGACTGGCAGGGTGAAGAGACCCAGTACTTC

j_gene: TRBJ1-2
d_gene: -
abundance: once
v_gene: TRBV7-9
CDR3aa: CASSLAAYDGGYTF
CDR3nt: TGTGCCAGCAGCTTAGCGGCCTATGACGGTGGCTACACCTTC

j_gene: TRBJ1-3
d_gene: -
abundance: -
v_gene: TRBV4-2
CDR3aa: CASRQGVTIYF
CDR3nt: TGTGCCAGCAGGCAGGGCGTCACCATATATTTT

j_gene: TRBJ2-1
d_gene: -
abundance: -
v_gene: TRBV6-6
CDR3aa: CASTPARRNNEQFF
CDR3nt: TGTGCCAGCACCCCGGCGCGCCGCAACAATGAGCAGTTCTTC

j_gene: TRBJ2-7
d_gene: TRBD2
abundance: -
v_gene: TRBV5-4
CDR3aa: CASSSTTSDEQYF
CDR3nt: TGTGCCAGCAGCTCCACGACTAGCGACGAGCAGTACTTC

j_gene: TRBJ2-3
d_gene: TRBD2
abundance: few
v_gene: TRBV5-1
CDR3aa: CASSLGLAGGVVDTQYF
CDR3nt: TGCGCCAGCAGCTTGGGACTAGCGGGAGGAGTAGTAGATACGCAGTATTTT

j_gene: TRBJ1-2
d_gene: -
abundance: -
v_gene: TRBV6-5
CDR3aa: CASREGREYGYTF
CDR3nt: TGTGCCAGCAGGGAGGGGCGGGAATATGGCTACACCTTC

j_gene: TRBJ2-5
d_gene: -
abundance: once
v_gene: TRBV7-6
CDR3aa: CASSLALGGVKETQYF
CDR3nt: TGTGCCAGCAGCTTAGCCCTTGGGGGCGTGAAAGAGACCCAGTACTTC

j_gene: TRBJ1-5
d_gene: -
abundance: once
v_gene: TRBV19
CDR3aa: CASSRGQVAPQHF
CDR3nt: TGTGCCAGTAGTCGTGGCCAAGTTGCGCCCCAGCATTTT

j_gene: TRBJ1-1
d_gene: -
abundance: -
v_gene: TRBV6-2/TRBV6-3
CDR3aa: CASSYGDATEAFF
CDR3nt: TGTGCCAGCAGTTACGGGGACGCCACTGAAGCTTTCTTT

j_gene: TRBJ1-2
d_gene: TRBD1
abundance: -
v_gene: TRBV9
CDR3aa: CASSVAGQAYGYTF
CDR3nt: TGTGCCAGCAGCGTCGCCGGACAGGCCTATGGCTACACCTTC

j_gene: TRBJ2-6
d_gene: TRBD2
abundance: -
v_gene: TRBV7-3
CDR3aa: CASSLNRQGPPGTSGRSGANVLTF
CDR3nt: TGTGCCAGCAGCTTAAATCGTCAGGGGCCACCGGGGACTAGCGGGAGGAGCGGGGCCAACGTCCTGACTTTC

j_gene: TRBJ1-1
d_gene: -
abundance: -
v_gene: TRBV6-5
CDR3aa: CASSYNRVTEAFF
CDR3nt: TGTGCCAGCAGTTACAACCGCGTCACTGAAGCTTTCTTT

j_gene: TRBJ2-5
d_gene: TRBD2
abundance: -
v_gene: TRBV7-6
CDR3aa: CASSLGLAGGGETQYF
CDR3nt: TGTGCCAGCAGTTTAGGACTAGCGGGGGGCGGAGAGACCCAGTACTTC

j_gene: TRBJ2-1
d_gene: -
abundance: -
v_gene: TRBV24-1
CDR3aa: CATSALGASAYNEQFF
CDR3nt: TGTGCCACCAGTGCCCTGGGGGCTAGCGCCTACAATGAGCAGTTCTTC

j_gene: TRBJ1-5
d_gene: -
abundance: -
v_gene: TRBV3-1/TRBV3-2
CDR3aa: CASSQDLGTNQPQHF
CDR3nt: TGTGCCAGCAGCCAAGATCTAGGGACCAATCAGCCCCAGCATTTT

j_gene: TRBJ1-5
d_gene: -
abundance: once
v_gene: TRBV18
CDR3aa: CASSPRAGGLQHF
CDR3nt: TGTGCCAGCTCACCACGCGCGGGGGGGCTCCAGCATTTT

j_gene: TRBJ2-1
d_gene: -
abundance: -
v_gene: TRBV7-9
CDR3aa: CASSFPGVRGEQFF
CDR3nt: TGTGCCAGCAGCTTTCCGGGGGTCCGGGGTGAGCAGTTCTTC

j_gene: TRBJ1-3
d_gene: -
abundance: -
v_gene: TRBV3-1/TRBV3-2
CDR3aa: CASSQLLNTIYF
CDR3nt: TGTGCCAGCAGCCAACTCTTGAACACCATATATTTT

j_gene: TRBJ2-7
d_gene: TRBD1
abundance: -
v_gene: TRBV5-1
CDR3aa: CASSPPGQGGHEQYF
CDR3nt: TGCGCCAGCAGCCCTCCGGGACAGGGTGGCCACGAGCAGTACTTC

j_gene: TRBJ1-1
d_gene: TRBD1
abundance: -
v_gene: TRBV28
CDR3aa: CASKLMTGRNTEAFF
CDR3nt: TGTGCCAGCAAACTAATGACAGGGCGTAACACTGAAGCTTTCTTT

j_gene: TRBJ1-5
d_gene: -
abundance: -
v_gene: TRBV6-5
CDR3aa: CASRKDRLGQPQHF
CDR3nt: TGTGCCAGCAGAAAGGACCGCCTTGGTCAGCCCCAGCATTTT

j_gene: TRBJ1-2
d_gene: -
abundance: -
v_gene: TRBV7-2
CDR3aa: CASSSVYWAFDYGYTF
CDR3nt: TGTGCCAGCAGTTCCGTATATTGGGCGTTTGACTATGGCTACACCTTC

j_gene: TRBJ1-3
d_gene: -
abundance: once
v_gene: TRBV5-6
CDR3aa: CASRENWSSGNTIYF
CDR3nt: TGTGCCAGCAGGGAGAACTGGTCGTCTGGAAACACCATATATTTT

j_gene: TRBJ2-6
d_gene: TRBD1
abundance: -
v_gene: TRBV5-4
CDR3aa: CASSPGQVAGANVLTF
CDR3nt: TGTGCCAGCAGCCCCGGACAGGTCGCTGGGGCCAACGTCCTGACTTTC

j_gene: TRBJ2-7
d_gene: TRBD2
abundance: -
v_gene: TRBV5-3
CDR3aa: CARSRPGLAHYEQYF
CDR3nt: TGTGCCAGAAGCAGACCGGGACTAGCGCACTACGAGCAGTACTTC

j_gene: TRBJ1-6
d_gene: -
abundance: -
v_gene: TRBV29-1
CDR3aa: CSAAGALQSPLHF
CDR3nt: TGCAGCGCCGCCGGGGCCCTGCAGTCACCCCTCCACTTT

j_gene: TRBJ1-6
d_gene: -
abundance: -
v_gene: TRBV6-4
CDR3aa: CASSDSAQLNSPLHF
CDR3nt: TGTGCCAGCAGTGACTCCGCACAGCTAAATTCACCCCTCCACTTT

j_gene: TRBJ2-2
d_gene: -
abundance: -
v_gene: TRBV3-1/TRBV3-2
CDR3aa: CASSQVSVGELFF
CDR3nt: TGTGCCAGCAGCCAAGTAAGCGTGGGGGAGCTGTTTTTT

j_gene: TRBJ1-1
d_gene: -
abundance: few
v_gene: TRBV28
CDR3aa: CASSLGKGWGTEAFF
CDR3nt: TGTGCCAGCAGTTTAGGGAAGGGGTGGGGAACTGAAGCTTTCTTT

j_gene: TRBJ1-1
d_gene: -
abundance: -
v_gene: TRBV15
CDR3aa: CATSRDKGDRTEAFF
CDR3nt: TGTGCCACCAGCAGAGATAAAGGGGATCGAACTGAAGCTTTCTTT

j_gene: TRBJ2-2
d_gene: TRBD1
abundance: -
v_gene: TRBV9
CDR3aa: CASRRGQRVPGELFF
CDR3nt: TGTGCCAGCAGACGGGGACAGAGGGTCCCCGGGGAGCTGTTTTTT

j_gene: TRBJ1-1
d_gene: -
abundance: -
v_gene: TRBV6-2/TRBV6-3
CDR3aa: CASSYYNRASKPTEAFF
CDR3nt: TGTGCCAGCAGTTATTACAACCGGGCCTCTAAGCCCACTGAAGCTTTCTTT

j_gene: TRBJ2-1
d_gene: TRBD2
abundance: -
v_gene: TRBV24-1
CDR3aa: CATSDLAGGAGNEQFF
CDR3nt: TGTGCCACCAGTGACCTGGCCGGGGGGGCGGGCAATGAGCAGTTCTTC

j_gene: TRBJ2-2
d_gene: -
abundance: once
v_gene: TRBV24-1
CDR3aa: CATSEPPWGVPNTGELFF
CDR3nt: TGTGCCACCAGTGAACCCCCCTGGGGAGTCCCGAACACCGGGGAGCTGTTTTTT

j_gene: TRBJ2-2
d_gene: TRBD1
abundance: -
v_gene: TRBV19
CDR3aa: CASSIQGAGTGELFF
CDR3nt: TGTGCCAGTAGTATACAGGGGGCGGGGACCGGGGAGCTGTTTTTT

j_gene: TRBJ2-6
d_gene: TRBD1
abundance: -
v_gene: TRBV7-9
CDR3aa: CASSSQGAGGANVLTF
CDR3nt: TGTGCCAGCAGCTCGCAGGGGGCGGGTGGGGCCAACGTCCTGACTTTC

j_gene: TRBJ2-1
d_gene: TRBD2
abundance: once
v_gene: TRBV6-4
CDR3aa: CASSDGSLAGVGGNEQFF
CDR3nt: TGTGCCAGCAGTGACGGGTCGTTAGCGGGAGTAGGCGGGAATGAGCAGTTCTTC

j_gene: TRBJ1-5
d_gene: TRBD1
abundance: -
v_gene: TRBV4-3
CDR3aa: CASSQGQGVSPQHF
CDR3nt: TGCGCCAGCAGCCAAGGACAGGGGGTTTCGCCCCAGCATTTT

j_gene: TRBJ1-2
d_gene: -
abundance: few
v_gene: TRBV21-1
CDR3aa: CASSKEGVGYTF
CDR3nt: TGTGCCAGCAGCAAAGAAGGGGTCGGCTACACCTTC

j_gene: TRBJ2-2
d_gene: -
abundance: -
v_gene: TRBV10-2
CDR3aa: CASSDHSHKKNTGELFF
CDR3nt: TGCGCCAGCAGTGATCACAGTCACAAAAAGAACACCGGGGAGCTGTTTTTT

j_gene: TRBJ2-1
d_gene: TRBD2
abundance: -
v_gene: TRBV24-1
CDR3aa: CATGGRGTSGHNEQFF
CDR3nt: TGTGCCACCGGTGGGCGAGGGACTAGCGGACACAATGAGCAGTTCTTC

j_gene: TRBJ1-2
d_gene: TRBD1
abundance: -
v_gene: TRBV5-4
CDR3aa: CASSIRTGLNYAGYTF
CDR3nt: TGTGCCAGCAGCATAAGGACAGGCCTTAACTATGCCGGCTACACCTTC

j_gene: TRBJ1-2
d_gene: -
abundance: once
v_gene: TRBV14
CDR3aa: CASSQGGLGGYTF
CDR3nt: TGTGCCAGCAGCCAAGGGGGGCTTGGCGGCTACACCTTC